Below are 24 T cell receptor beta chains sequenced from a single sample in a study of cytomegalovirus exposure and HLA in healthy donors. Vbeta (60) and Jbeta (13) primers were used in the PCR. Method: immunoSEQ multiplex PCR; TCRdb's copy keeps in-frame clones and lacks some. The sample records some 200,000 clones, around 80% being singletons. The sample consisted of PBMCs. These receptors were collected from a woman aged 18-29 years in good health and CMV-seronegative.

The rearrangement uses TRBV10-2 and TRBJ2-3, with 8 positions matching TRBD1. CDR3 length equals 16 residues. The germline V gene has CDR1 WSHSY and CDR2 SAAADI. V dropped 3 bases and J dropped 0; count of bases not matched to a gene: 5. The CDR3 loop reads CASSDLTGASTDTQYF. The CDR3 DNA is TGCGCCAGCAGTGACCTGACAGGGGCGAGCACAGATACGCAGTATTTT.

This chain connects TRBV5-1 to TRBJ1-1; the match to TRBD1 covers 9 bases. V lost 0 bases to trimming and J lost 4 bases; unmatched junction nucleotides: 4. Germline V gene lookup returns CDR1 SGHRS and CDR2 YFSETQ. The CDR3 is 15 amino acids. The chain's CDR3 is CASSLEYRGRTEAFF. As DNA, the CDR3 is TGCGCCAGCAGCTTGGAATACAGGGGGCGCACTGAAGCTTTCTTT.

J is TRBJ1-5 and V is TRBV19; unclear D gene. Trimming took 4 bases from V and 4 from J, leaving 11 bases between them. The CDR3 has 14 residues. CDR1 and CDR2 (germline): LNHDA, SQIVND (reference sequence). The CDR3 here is CASSTRTGNQPQHF. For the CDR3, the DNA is TGTGCCAGTAGTACCAGGACGGGAAATCAGCCCCAGCATTTT.

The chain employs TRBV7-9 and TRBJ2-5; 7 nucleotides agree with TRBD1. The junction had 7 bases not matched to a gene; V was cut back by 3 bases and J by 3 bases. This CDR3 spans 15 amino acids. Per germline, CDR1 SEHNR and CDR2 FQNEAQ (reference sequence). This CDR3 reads CASSFPEQGKETQYF. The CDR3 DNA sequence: TGTGCCAGCAGCTTTCCCGAACAGGGGAAAGAGACCCAGTACTTC.

CDR3: CASSPRDTYEQYF. The CDR3 DNA reads as TGTGCCAGCTCACCCCGGGACACCTACGAGCAGTACTTC. This chain connects TRBV18 to TRBJ2-7; possibly TRBD1 for D (6 bases). Per germline, CDR1 KGHSH and CDR2 LQKENI. The CDR3 is 13 residues long. V gave up 3 bases and J gave up 2 bases, with 8 bases separating them.

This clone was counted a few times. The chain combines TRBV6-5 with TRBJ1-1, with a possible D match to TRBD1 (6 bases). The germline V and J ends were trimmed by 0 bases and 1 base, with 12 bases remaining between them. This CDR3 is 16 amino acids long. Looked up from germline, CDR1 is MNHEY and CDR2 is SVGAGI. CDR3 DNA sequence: TGTGCCAGCAGTTACTCGACCGGACAGCCGAACACTGAAGCTTTCTTT. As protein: CASSYSTGQPNTEAFF.

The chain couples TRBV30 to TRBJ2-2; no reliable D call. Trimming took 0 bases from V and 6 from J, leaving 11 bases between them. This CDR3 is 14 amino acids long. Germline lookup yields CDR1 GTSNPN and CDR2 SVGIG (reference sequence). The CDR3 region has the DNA TGTGCCTGGAGTGTATCCTTACTGGCCGGGGAGCTGTTTTTT. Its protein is CAWSVSLLAGELFF.

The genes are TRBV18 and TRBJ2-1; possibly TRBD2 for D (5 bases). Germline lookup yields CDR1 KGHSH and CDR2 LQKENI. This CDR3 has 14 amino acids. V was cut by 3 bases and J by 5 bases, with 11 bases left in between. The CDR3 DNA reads TGTGCCAGCTCACCTTTACTAGACAACAATGAGCAGTTCTTC. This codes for CASSPLLDNNEQFF. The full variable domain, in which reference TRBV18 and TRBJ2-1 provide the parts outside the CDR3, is NAGVMQNPRHLVRRRGQEARLRCSPMKGHSHVYWYRQLPEEGLKFMVYLQKENIIDESGMPKERFSAEFPKEGPSILRIQQVVRGDSAAYFCASSPLLDNNEQFFGPGTRLTVL.

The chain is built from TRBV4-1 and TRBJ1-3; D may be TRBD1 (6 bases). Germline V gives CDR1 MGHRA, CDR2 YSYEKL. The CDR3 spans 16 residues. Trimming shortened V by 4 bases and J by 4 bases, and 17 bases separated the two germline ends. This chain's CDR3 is CASSPLGGGPGNTIYF. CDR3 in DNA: TGCGCCAGCAGCCCCCTAGGGGGGGGCCCCGGAAACACCATATATTTT.

DNA of the CDR3: TGTGCCTGGAGTGTACGAGGCTACGAGCAGTACTTC. Translation: CAWSVRGYEQYF. The chain uses TRBV30 and TRBJ2-7, with D unresolved. Germline CDR1 GTSNPN, CDR2 SVGIG (reference sequence). The CDR3 contains 12 residues. The ends were cut back, 0 bases at V and 3 bases at J, with 6 bases in the middle.

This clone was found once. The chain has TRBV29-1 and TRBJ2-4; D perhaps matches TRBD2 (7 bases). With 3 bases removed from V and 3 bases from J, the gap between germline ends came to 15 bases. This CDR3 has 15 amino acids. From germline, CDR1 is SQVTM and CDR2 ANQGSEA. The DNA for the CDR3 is TGCAGCGTTGAGGTGGCGGGGGCAGGCAAAAACATTCAGTACTTC. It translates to CSVEVAGAGKNIQYF.

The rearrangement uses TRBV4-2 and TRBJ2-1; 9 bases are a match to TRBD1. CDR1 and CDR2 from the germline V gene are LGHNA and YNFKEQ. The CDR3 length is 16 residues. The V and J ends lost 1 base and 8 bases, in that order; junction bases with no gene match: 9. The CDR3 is CASSQGELDRGDEQFF. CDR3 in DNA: TGTGCCAGCAGCCAAGGAGAATTGGACAGGGGTGATGAGCAGTTCTTC.

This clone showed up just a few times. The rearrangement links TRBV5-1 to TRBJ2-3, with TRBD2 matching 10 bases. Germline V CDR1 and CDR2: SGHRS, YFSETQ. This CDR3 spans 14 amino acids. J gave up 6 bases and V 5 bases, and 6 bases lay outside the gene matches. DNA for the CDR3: TGCGCCAGCAGTAGGACTAGCGGCCCCGATACGCAGTATTTT. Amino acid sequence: CASSRTSGPDTQYF.

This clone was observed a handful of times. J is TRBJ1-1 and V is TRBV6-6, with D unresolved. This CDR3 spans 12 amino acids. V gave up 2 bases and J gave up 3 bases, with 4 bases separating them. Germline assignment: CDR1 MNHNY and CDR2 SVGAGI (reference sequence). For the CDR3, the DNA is TGTGCCAGCAGTTACGAGTACACTGAAGCTTTCTTT. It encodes CASSYEYTEAFF.

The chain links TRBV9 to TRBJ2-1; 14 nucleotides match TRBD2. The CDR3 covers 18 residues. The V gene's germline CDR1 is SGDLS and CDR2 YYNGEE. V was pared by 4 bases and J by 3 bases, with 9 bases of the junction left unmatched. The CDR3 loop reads CASSPRTSGRTLYNEQFF. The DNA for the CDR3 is TGTGCCAGCAGCCCGAGGACTAGCGGGAGGACTCTCTACAATGAGCAGTTCTTC.

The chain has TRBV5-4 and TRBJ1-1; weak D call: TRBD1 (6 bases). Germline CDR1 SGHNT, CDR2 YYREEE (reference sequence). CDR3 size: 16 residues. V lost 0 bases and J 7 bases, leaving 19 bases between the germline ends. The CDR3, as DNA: TGTGCCAGCAGCTTGGGAGGTATTGCGACAGGCGGTGAAGCTTTCTTT. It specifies CASSLGGIATGGEAFF.

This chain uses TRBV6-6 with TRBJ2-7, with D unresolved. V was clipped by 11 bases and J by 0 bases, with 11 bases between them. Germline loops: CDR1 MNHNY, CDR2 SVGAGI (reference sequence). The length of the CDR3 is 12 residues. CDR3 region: CAVLRSSYEQYF. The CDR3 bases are TGTGCCGTCCTAAGGAGCTCCTACGAGCAGTACTTC.

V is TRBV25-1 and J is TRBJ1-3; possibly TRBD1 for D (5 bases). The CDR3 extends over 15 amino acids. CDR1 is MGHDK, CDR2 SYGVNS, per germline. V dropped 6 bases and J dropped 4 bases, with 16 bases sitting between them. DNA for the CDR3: TGTGCCAGCAGAGCTGGGGCTCTCTGGGGAAACACCATATATTTT. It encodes CASRAGALWGNTIYF.

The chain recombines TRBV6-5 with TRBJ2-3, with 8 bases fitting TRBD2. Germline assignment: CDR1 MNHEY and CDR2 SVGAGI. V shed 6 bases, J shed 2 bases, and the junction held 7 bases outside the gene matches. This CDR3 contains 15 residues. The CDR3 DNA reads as TGTGCCAGCAGGGGTGGCGGGAGGTCCACAGATACGCAGTATTTT. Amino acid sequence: CASRGGGRSTDTQYF.

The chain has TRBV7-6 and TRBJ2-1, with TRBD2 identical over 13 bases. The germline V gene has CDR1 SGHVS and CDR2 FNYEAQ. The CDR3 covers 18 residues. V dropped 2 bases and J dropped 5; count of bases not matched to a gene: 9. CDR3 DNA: TGTGCCAGCAGCTTATGGGGGACTAGCGGGACTACCGACAATGAGCAGTTCTTC. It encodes CASSLWGTSGTTDNEQFF.

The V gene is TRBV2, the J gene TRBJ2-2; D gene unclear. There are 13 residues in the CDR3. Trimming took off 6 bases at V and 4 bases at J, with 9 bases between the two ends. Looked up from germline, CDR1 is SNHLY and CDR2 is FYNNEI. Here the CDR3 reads CASRKAFTGELFF. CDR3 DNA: TGTGCCAGCAGAAAAGCTTTCACCGGGGAGCTGTTTTTT.

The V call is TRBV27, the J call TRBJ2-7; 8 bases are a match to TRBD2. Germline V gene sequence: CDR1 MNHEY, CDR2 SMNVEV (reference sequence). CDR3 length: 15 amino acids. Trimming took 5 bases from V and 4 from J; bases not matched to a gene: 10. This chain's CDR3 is CASSTGASGFYEQYF. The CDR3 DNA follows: TGTGCCAGCAGTACCGGGGCTAGCGGGTTTTACGAGCAGTACTTC.

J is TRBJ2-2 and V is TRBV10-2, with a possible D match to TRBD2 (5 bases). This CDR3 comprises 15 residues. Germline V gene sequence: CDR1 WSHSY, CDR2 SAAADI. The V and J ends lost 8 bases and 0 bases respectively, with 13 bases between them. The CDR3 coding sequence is TGCGCCAGCCGACGGAACGGGACGAACACCGGGGAGCTGTTTTTT. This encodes CASRRNGTNTGELFF.

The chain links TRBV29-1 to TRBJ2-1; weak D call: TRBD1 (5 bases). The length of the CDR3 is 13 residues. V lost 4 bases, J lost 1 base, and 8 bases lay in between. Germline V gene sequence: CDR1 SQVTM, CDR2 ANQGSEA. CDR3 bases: TGCAGCGTTGGCCAGGGATCCTACAATGAGCAGTTCTTC. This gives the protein CSVGQGSYNEQFF.